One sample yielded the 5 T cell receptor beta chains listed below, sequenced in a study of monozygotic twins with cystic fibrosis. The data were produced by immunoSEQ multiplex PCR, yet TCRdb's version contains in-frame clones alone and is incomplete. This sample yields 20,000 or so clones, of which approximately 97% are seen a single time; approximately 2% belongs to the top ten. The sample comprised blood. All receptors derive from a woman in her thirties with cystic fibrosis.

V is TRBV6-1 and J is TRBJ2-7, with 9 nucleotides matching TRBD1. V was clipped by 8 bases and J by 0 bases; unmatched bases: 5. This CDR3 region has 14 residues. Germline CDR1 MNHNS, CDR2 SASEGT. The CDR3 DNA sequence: TGTGCCAGCCTTGGACAGGGGTACTCCTACGAGCAGTACTTC. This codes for CASLGQGYSYEQYF.

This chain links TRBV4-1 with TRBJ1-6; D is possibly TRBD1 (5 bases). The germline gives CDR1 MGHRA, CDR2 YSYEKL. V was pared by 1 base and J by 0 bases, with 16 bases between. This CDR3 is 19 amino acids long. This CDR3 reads CASSQVGAGWSSYNSPLHF. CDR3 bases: TGCGCCAGCAGCCAAGTTGGGGCAGGGTGGAGCTCCTATAATTCACCCCTCCACTTT.

The CDR3 protein is CASSFRDAYEQYF. The CDR3, as DNA: TGTGCCAGCAGCTTCAGAGACGCCTACGAGCAGTACTTC. The gene calls are TRBV13 and TRBJ2-7, with D unresolved. This CDR3 is 13 amino acids long. Germline assignment: CDR1 PRHDT and CDR2 FYEKMQ (reference sequence). Trimming shortened V by 3 bases and J by 2 bases, and 8 bases separated the two germline ends.

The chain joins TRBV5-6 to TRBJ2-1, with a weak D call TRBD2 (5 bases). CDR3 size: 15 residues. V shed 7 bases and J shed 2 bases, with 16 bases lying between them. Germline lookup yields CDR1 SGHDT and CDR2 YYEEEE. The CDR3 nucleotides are TGTGCCAGCCAGGAGACCACTAGTCCCTACAATGAGCAGTTCTTC. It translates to CASQETTSPYNEQFF.

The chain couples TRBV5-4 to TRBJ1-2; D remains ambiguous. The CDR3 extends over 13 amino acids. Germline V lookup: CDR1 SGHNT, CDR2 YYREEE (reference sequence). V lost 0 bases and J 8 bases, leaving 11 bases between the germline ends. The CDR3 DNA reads TGTGCCAGCAGCTTGGATGGGCGCGGGGGCTACACCTTC. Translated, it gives CASSLDGRGGYTF. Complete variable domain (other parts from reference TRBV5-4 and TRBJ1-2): ETGVTQSPTHLIKTRGQQVTLRCSSQSGHNTVSWYQQALGQGPQFIFQYYREEENGRGNFPPRFSGLQFPNYSSELNVNALELDDSALYLCASSLDGRGGYTFGSGTRLTVV.